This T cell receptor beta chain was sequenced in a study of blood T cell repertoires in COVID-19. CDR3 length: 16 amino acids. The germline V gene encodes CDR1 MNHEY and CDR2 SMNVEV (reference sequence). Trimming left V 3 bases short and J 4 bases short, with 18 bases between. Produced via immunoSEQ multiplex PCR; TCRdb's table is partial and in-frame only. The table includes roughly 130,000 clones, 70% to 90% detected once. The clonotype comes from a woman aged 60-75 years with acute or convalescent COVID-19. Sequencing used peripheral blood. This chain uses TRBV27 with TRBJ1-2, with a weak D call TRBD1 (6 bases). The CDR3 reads CASSFDHRGSGYGYTF. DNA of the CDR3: TGTGCCAGCAGTTTCGACCATAGGGGGAGTGGCTATGGCTACACCTTC.